This record covers a single T cell receptor (beta chain). What it binds is not known. TCRdb recomputed calls from the reads with MiXCR, one row per CDR3 protein. The sample carries under 130,000 distinct CDR3 sequences, roughly 41% recorded once. CDR3 length: 16 residues. With V trimmed by 4 bases and J by 3 bases, 9 bases remained unmatched. Germline V CDR1 and CDR2: SGHRS, YFSETQ. The data belong to a study of T cell repertoires in cytomegalovirus infection. Study in general: Epitope selection comprised recently identified HLA-C-restricted CMV epitopes and well-studied HLA-B-restricted CMV epitopes. Public TCR beta signature analysis indicated the presence of both CMV infection and matching HLA type.

Notes on the study in general: Dominant in the ex vivo response were TCR beta clonotypes restricted by HLA-C and specific for CMV.

V usage is TRBV5-1 and J usage is TRBJ2-3, with 9 bases matching TRBD2. The starting material was CD8+ T cells from cultured PBMCs, obtained from culture after CMV antigen stimulation. The receptor was derived from a human donor in good health (CMV status not recorded). Some clones in this sample may be carry-over from other donors' samples. Here the CDR3 DNA reads TGCGCCAGCAGCCCATTAATTAGCGGGGGAACAGATACGCAGTATTTT. This sequence encodes CASSPLISGGTDTQYF.